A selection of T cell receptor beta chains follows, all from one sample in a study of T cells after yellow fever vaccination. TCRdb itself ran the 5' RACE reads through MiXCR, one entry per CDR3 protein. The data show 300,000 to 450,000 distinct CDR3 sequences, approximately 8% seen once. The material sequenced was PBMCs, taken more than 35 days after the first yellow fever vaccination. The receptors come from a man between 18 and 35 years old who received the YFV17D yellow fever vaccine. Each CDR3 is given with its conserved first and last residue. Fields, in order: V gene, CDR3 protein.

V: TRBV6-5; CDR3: CASSSVGTASYEQYF
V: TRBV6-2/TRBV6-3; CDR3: CASTRHATNEKLFF
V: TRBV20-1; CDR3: CSARGSTGGYNEQFF
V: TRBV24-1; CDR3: CATSALGKQGSGTYNEQFF
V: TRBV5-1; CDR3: CASSVGGGQGGNQPQHF
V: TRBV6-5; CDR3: CASSYSPPTGAPEAFF
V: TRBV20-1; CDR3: CSATTGTNTDTQYF
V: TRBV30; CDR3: CAWASTDTQYF
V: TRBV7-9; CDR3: CASSPPGGSASYEQYF
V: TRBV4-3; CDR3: CASSQLGMNTEAFF
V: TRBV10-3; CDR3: CAIRGNNEQFF
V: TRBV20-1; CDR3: CSARKGGQPQHF
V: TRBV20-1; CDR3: CSAPGLAGGTGQFF
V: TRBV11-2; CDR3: CASSPGPGQGETQYF
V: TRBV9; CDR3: CASSRGEGASYNEQFF
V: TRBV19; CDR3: CASSSWTDEKLFF
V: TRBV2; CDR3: CASSEGQGYSTQPQHF
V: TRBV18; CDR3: CASSPRQGASNQPQHF
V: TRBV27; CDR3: CASSSFGHTEAFF
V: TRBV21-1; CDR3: CASSKDQFGGTENYGYTF
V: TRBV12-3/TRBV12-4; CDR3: CASSRGGQSAF
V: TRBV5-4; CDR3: CASSWTVHNEQFF
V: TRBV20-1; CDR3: CSAPEGFGNTIYF
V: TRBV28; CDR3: CASNRQINQPQHF
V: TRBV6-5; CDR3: CASRPRAGEGFGYTF
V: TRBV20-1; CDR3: CSAKWDTTDTQYF
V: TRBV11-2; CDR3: CASRPGQYMNTEAFF
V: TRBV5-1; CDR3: CASSLRIMHEETQYF
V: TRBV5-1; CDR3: CASSLEWGTEAFF
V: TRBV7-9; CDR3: CASSLDGQRNTGELFF
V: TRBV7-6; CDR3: CASSARGGVHEQYF
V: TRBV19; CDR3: CASGTSTVQETQYF
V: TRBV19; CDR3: CASGAGGVETQYF
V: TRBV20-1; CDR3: CSARQSGAYEQYF
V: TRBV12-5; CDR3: CASGPDRAWETQYF
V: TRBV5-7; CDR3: CASSIGTAKRTDTQYF
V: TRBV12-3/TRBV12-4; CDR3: CASRRTTSINEQFF
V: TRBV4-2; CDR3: CASSQEGTVAKNIQYF
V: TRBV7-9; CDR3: CASSLLAGGSLYNEQFF
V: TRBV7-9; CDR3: CASSPKGIEAFF
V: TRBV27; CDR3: CASSLSPRLGADTQYF
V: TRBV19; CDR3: CASSIEGRANGELFF
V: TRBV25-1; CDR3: CASSDHRTGELFF
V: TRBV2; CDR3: CASMSGITAGFQHF
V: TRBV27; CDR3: CASSLLQTSGANVLTF
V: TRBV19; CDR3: CASSIFGQSEAFF
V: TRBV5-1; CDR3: CASSIDRPNYGYTF
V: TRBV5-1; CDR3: CASSLLVAGSYNEQFF
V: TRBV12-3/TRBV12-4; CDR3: CASSLSLAAHNEQFF
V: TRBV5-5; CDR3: CASSSPGTGYETQYF